This TCR beta chain was sequenced for a study of blood T cell repertoires in COVID-19. Study as a whole: The United States, Italy and Spain provided the acute and convalescent COVID-19 samples. PBMCs, B-cell-depleted T cells, or T cells provided the cDNA or gDNA that made up the material.

Assay: immunoSEQ multiplex PCR; the TCRdb copy retains only in-frame clones and omits some. The table has fewer than 350,000 clones, about 91% seen once; the top ten hold just over 9.5%. The TCR was taken from a man aged 25-45 years with COVID-19, enrolled during active disease. The sample consisted of peripheral blood.

The DNA for the CDR3 is TGTGCCAGCAGTCGTAGCGGGGGCCAAGAGACCCAGTACTTC. Amino acid sequence: CASSRSGGQETQYF. V gene TRBV7-3 combines with J gene TRBJ2-5, with 9 positions matching TRBD2. The germline V gene encodes CDR1 SGHTA and CDR2 FQGTGA. V was clipped by 6 bases and J by 1 base; unmatched bases: 3. The CDR3 length is 14 residues.